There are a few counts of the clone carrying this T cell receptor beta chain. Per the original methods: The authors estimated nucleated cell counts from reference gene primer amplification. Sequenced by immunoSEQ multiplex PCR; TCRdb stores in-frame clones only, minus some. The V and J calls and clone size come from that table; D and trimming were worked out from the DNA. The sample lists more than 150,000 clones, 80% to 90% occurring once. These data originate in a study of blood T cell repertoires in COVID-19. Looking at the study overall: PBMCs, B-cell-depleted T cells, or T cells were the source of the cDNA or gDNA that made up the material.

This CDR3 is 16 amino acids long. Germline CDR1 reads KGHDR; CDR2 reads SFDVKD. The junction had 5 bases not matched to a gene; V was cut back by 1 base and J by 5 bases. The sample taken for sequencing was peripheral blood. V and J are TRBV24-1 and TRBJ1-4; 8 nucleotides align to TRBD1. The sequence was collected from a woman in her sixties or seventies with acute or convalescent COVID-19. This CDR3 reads CATSDLDRGDNEKLFF. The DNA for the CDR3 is TGTGCCACCAGTGATTTAGACAGGGGTGACAATGAAAAACTGTTTTTT.